The 10 T cell receptor beta chains presented below share a single source sample, sequenced in a study of blood T cell repertoires in COVID-19. Assay used: immunoSEQ multiplex PCR; TCRdb lists only in-frame clones, some missing. The sample consists of more than 200,000 clones, more than 85% of them appearing once. Specimen: PBMCs or T cells enriched from blood (not recorded which). The receptors here all came from a woman aged 50 to 60 who had recovered from COVID-19.

The rearrangement uses TRBV4-3 and TRBJ1-2; D is undetermined. There are 15 residues in the CDR3. Trimming cost V 0 bases and J 2 bases, with 10 bases left between them. Per germline, CDR1 LGHNA and CDR2 YSLEER. The CDR3 is CASSQDRTVNYGYTF. DNA of the CDR3: TGCGCCAGCAGCCAAGATCGAACGGTAAACTATGGCTACACCTTC.

This chain connects TRBV10-3 to TRBJ1-1, with 8 nucleotides matching TRBD1. Germline CDR1 ENHRY, CDR2 SYGVKD. This CDR3 has 15 amino acids. The V and J ends lost 0 bases and 4 bases, in that order; junction bases with no gene match: 4. The CDR3 protein is CAISESDRAPTEAFF. Here the CDR3 DNA reads TGTGCCATCAGTGAGTCGGACAGGGCCCCCACTGAAGCTTTCTTT.

Ten or more counts support this clone. V is TRBV7-9 and J is TRBJ2-5; 13 nucleotides match TRBD2. The CDR3 totals 16 residues. The V gene's germline CDR1 is SEHNR and CDR2 FQNEAQ (reference sequence). V was pared by 4 bases and J by 7 bases, with 9 bases of the junction left unmatched. The CDR3 sequence: CASSYGTSGVGGTQYF. The DNA for the CDR3 is TGTGCCAGCAGCTATGGGACTAGCGGGGTCGGGGGGACCCAGTACTTC.

The V gene is TRBV30, the J gene TRBJ2-1; no clear D gene. V lost 0 bases and J lost 4, with 7 bases in between. CDR3 length equals 13 residues. Germline CDR1 reads GTSNPN; CDR2 reads SVGIG (reference sequence). This CDR3 is CAWSVSRYNEQFF. The CDR3 nucleotides read TGTGCCTGGAGTGTGTCGAGGTACAATGAGCAGTTCTTC.

The chain joins TRBV7-9 to TRBJ1-1; the match to TRBD1 covers 8 bases. Per germline, CDR1 SEHNR and CDR2 FQNEAQ (reference sequence). This CDR3 contains 14 residues. The J segment lost 5 bases and the V segment lost 3 bases, leaving 5 bases of the junction unmatched. The CDR3 region has the DNA TGTGCCAGCAGCTTTGACAGGGGAGGGACTGAAGCTTTCTTT. Translated, it gives CASSFDRGGTEAFF.

The chain couples TRBV7-2 to TRBJ2-1; tentative D call: TRBD1 (5 bases). From germline, CDR1 is SGHTA and CDR2 FQGNSA. The V and J ends lost 1 base and 7 bases respectively, with 8 bases between them. The CDR3 sequence is 13 residues long. The chain's CDR3 is CASSLVGLNEQFF. CDR3 nucleotides: TGTGCCAGCAGCTTAGTGGGGCTAAATGAGCAGTTCTTC.

The rearrangement uses TRBV19 and TRBJ2-4; D is undetermined. CDR3 length: 15 amino acids. V dropped 3 bases and J dropped 6 bases, with 15 bases sitting between them. Germline CDR1 and CDR2: LNHDA and SQIVND (reference sequence). CDR3 nucleotide sequence: TGTGCCAGTAGTATCGGCCTTAGTGGCGGAAACATTCAGTACTTC. It is translated as CASSIGLSGGNIQYF.

The chain joins TRBV5-1 to TRBJ2-3, with a weak D call TRBD2 (7 bases). This CDR3 is built from 13 residues. The germline CDR1 and CDR2 sequences are SGHRS and YFSETQ. V lost 4 bases and J lost 4, with 10 bases in between. DNA for the CDR3: TGCGCCAGCAGCATAGGGGGGGCAGATACGCAGTATTTT. Translation: CASSIGGADTQYF.

The chain carries TRBV3-1 (or the pseudogene TRBV3-2) and TRBJ2-1, with 7 nucleotides matching TRBD2. The CDR3 is made up of 15 amino acids. Germline V gene sequence: CDR1 LGHDT, CDR2 YNNKEL (reference sequence). V dropped 1 base and J dropped 9; count of bases not matched to a gene: 9. The CDR3, as DNA: TGTGCCAGCAGCCAAGTCTGGCTAGCGGAGACTGAGCAGTTCTTC. Encoded protein: CASSQVWLAETEQFF.

The rearrangement uses TRBV7-9 and TRBJ2-7; tentatively, D is TRBD1 (8 bases). Trimming took 4 bases from V and 7 from J, leaving 20 bases between them. Germline V gene sequence: CDR1 SEHNR, CDR2 FQNEAQ (reference sequence). The CDR3 runs 15 residues. The CDR3 region is CASSWSGTGGKEQYF. CDR3 bases: TGTGCCAGCAGCTGGAGCGGGACAGGAGGGAAGGAGCAGTACTTC.